This T cell receptor beta chain was sequenced during a study of Graves' ophthalmopathy and Graves' hyperthyroidism. Amplified TCR beta CDR3 regions were obtained using RNA transcripts as template. Second-round multiplex PCR came after a first-round RT-PCR that employed HTBI primers. TCRdb reprocessed the multiplex PCR reads via MiXCR and lists one record per CDR3 protein. The repertoire holds about 660,000 distinct CDR3 sequences, with roughly 41% as singletons. This clonotype was seen only a few times. CDR3 length: 14 residues. Trimming removed 5 bases at V and 6 bases at J, with 15 bases between. The sequence came from an adult man with Graves' ophthalmopathy. The sample consisted of peripheral blood. The V call is TRBV12-3 or TRBV12-4, the J call TRBJ2-3, with a possible D match to TRBD1 (5 bases). The CDR3 DNA reads as TGTGCCAGCAGTGTGTGGGGCAAAATCGATACGCAGTATTTT. Encoded protein: CASSVWGKIDTQYF.